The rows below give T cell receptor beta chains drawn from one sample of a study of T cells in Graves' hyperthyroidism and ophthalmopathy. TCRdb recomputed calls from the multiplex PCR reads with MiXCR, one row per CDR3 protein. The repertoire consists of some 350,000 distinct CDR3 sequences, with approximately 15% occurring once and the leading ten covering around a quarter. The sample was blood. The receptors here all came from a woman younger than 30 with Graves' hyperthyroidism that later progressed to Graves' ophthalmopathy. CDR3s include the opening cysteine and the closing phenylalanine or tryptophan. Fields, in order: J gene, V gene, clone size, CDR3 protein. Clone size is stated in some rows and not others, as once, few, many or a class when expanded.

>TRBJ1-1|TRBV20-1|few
CSAPGHTTNTEAFF
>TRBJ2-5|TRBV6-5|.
CASSYSPRVPETQYF
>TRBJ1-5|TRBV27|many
CASSSGTGGNQPQHF
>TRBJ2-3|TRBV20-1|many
CSARSPLGVPSGPTDTQYF
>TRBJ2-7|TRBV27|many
CASKGFPDEQYF
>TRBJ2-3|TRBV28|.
CASKNGDTDTQYF
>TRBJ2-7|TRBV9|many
CASSVDLGTYEQYF
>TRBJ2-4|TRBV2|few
CASSELASGTKNIQYF
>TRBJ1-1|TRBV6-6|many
CASSYSILSGNGNTEAFF
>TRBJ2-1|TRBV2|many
CASTEEPSSYNEQFF
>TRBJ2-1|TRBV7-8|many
CASREDSGPSTSGSPYNEQFF
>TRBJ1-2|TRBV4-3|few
CASSQEVLRPRGYTF
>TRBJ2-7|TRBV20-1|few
CSARPGSTYEQYF
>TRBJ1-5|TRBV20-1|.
CSASDKDNQPQHF
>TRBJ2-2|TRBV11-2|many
CASSLMLAGVGAGELFF
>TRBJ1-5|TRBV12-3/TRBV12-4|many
CASSARQGVLNQPQHF
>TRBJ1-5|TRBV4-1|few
CASSHPSRGVEQPQHF
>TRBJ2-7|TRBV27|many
CASSSPGVRDGEQYF
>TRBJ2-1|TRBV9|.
CASSVGGSDNEQFF
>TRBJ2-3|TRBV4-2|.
CASSQDLGGRLAGGGDTQYF
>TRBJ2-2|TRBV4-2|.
CASSQGGGSRNTGELFF
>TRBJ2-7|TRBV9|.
CASSPGYGTPPYEQYF
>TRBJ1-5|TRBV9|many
CASSVAPGSNQPQHF
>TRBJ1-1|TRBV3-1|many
CASSPLTGGIAEAFF
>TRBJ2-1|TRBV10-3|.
CAIKGQGASNEQFF
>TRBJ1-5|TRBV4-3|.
CASSQDGQHSNQPQHF
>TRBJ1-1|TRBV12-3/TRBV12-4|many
CASRGVNTEAFF
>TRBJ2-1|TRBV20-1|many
CSAKTTSGSSSYNEQFF
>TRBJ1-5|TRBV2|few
CASSEEGELGQPQHF
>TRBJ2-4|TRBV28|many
CASSLRTDYLALLAKNIQYF
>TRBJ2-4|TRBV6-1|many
CASLPRRDVKNIQYF
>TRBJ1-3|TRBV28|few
CASSTIGNTIYF
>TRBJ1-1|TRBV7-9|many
CASRPPAGVNTEAFF
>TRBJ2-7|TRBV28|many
CASSLPGQGAFEQYF
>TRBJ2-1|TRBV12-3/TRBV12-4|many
CASSPIAGAGEQFF
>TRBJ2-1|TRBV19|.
CASMAASPYNEQFF
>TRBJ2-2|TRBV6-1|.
CASSGVQETGELFF
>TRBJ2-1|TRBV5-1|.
CASSLATGFVNEQFF
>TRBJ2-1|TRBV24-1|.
CATSDLLASGSDEQFF
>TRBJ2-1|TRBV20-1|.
CSLPSGGSYNEQFF
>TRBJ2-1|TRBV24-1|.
CATSAGYNEQFF
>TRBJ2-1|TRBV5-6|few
CASSLTYQGNEQFF
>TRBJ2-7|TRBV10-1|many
CASSDRRGHRDEQYF